These 4 T cell receptor beta chains were all obtained from the same sample, sequenced in a study of blood T cell repertoires in COVID-19. Assay used: immunoSEQ multiplex PCR; TCRdb lists only in-frame clones, some missing. The sample contains over 250,000 clones, 85% to 90% of which appear only once. Sequenced: peripheral blood. The source is a woman in her 40s who had recovered from COVID-19.

In regard to this clone: An end of the junction does not agree with germline; a read error may underlie this. For the CDR3, the DNA is TGTGCCTGCTCCCGGGGGGGACAGCTCTCAAGGGGATTC. Its protein product is CACSRGGQLSRGF. This rearrangement joins TRBV30 to TRBJ1-2; 7 bases align to TRBD1. Germline CDR1 GTSNPN, CDR2 SVGIG (reference sequence). The CDR3 totals 13 residues. Supplemented by reference TRBV30 and TRBJ1-2, the full variable domain reads SQTIHQWPATLVQPVGSPLSLECTVEGTSNPNLYWYRQAAGRGLQLLFYSVGIGQISSEVPQNLSASRPQDRQFILSSKKLLLSDSGFYLCACSRGGQLSRGFGSGTRLTVV.

The chain uses TRBV30 and TRBJ1-5; 9 nucleotides agree with TRBD1. The CDR3 contains 14 residues. Losses at the gene ends were 3 bases for V and 6 bases for J; bases not matched to a gene: 6. Germline CDR1 is GTSNPN and CDR2 is SVGIG (reference sequence). The CDR3 loop is CAWRDRGAGQPQHF. The CDR3 DNA follows: TGTGCCTGGAGGGACAGGGGAGCAGGTCAGCCCCAGCATTTT.

This chain uses TRBV27 with TRBJ1-2; 7 bases are shared with TRBD1. The CDR3 length is 14 residues. V was pared by 5 bases and J by 4 bases, with 7 bases of the junction left unmatched. Germline-derived CDR1 and CDR2 are MNHEY and SMNVEV (reference sequence). The CDR3 DNA reads as TGTGCCAGCAGTCCCGGGACAGCCTTCTATGGCTACACCTTC. Protein product: CASSPGTAFYGYTF.

This clone was seen a single time. The V call is TRBV4-1, the J call TRBJ2-1; 10 bases agree with TRBD2. This CDR3 is 15 amino acids long. The germline V gene encodes CDR1 MGHRA and CDR2 YSYEKL. With 3 bases clipped from V and 3 bases from J, the junction kept 2 bases outside the gene matches. The CDR3 coding sequence is TGCGCCAGCAGCCAGGGGACTAGCGACTACAATGAGCAGTTCTTC. Translation gives CASSQGTSDYNEQFF.